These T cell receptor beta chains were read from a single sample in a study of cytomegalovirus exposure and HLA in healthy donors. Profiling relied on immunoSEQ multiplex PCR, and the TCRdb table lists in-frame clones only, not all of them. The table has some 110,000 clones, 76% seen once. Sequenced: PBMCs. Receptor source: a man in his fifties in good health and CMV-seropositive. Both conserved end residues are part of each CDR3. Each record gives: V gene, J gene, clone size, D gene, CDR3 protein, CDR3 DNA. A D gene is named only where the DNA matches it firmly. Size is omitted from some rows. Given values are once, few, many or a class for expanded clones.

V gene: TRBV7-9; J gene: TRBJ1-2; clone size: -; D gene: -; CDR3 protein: CASSFPNGHLNYGYTF; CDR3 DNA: TGTGCCAGCAGCTTCCCCAATGGACACCTTAACTATGGCTACACCTTC
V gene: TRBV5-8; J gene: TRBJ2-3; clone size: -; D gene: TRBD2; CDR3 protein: CASSFRLAGGPTRPDTQYF; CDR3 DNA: TGTGCCAGCAGCTTCCGACTAGCGGGAGGGCCTACACGTCCAGATACGCAGTATTTT
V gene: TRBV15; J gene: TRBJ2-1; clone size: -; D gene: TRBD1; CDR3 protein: CATSWLDRGGEQFF; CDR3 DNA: TGTGCCACCAGCTGGTTGGACAGGGGTGGTGAGCAGTTCTTC
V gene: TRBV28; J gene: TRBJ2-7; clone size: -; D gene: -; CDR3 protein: CASRGGQFYEQYF; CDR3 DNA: TGTGCCAGCAGGGGCGGACAATTCTACGAGCAGTACTTC
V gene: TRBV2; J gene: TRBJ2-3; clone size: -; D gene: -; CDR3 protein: CASIRGAWQYF; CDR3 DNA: TGTGCCAGCATACGAGGAGCATGGCAGTATTTT
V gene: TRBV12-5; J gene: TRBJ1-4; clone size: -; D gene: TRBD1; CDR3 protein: CASGLGGTANEKLFF; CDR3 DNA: TGTGCTAGTGGTTTGGGCGGGACAGCAAATGAAAAACTGTTTTTT
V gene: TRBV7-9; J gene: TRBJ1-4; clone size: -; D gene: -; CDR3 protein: CASSPTRREGTNEKLFF; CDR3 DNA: TGTGCCAGCAGCCCAACGCGGCGGGAGGGCACTAATGAAAAACTGTTTTTT
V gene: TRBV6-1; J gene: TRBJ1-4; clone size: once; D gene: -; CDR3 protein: CASSERGEKLFF; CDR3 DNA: TGTGCCAGCAGTGAAAGGGGGGAAAAACTGTTTTTT
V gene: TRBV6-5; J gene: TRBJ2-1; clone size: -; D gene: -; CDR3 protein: CASSPQGLYNEQFF; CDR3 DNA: TGTGCCAGCAGCCCCCAGGGATTGTACAATGAGCAGTTCTTC
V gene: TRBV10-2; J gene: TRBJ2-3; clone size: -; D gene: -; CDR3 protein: CATYTDTQYF; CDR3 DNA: TGCGCCACCTACACAGATACGCAGTATTTT
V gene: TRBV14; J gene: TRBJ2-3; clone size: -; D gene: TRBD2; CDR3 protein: CASSQEMAGGSRSTDTQYF; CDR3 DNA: TGTGCCAGCAGCCAAGAAATGGCCGGGGGGAGTAGGAGCACAGATACGCAGTATTTT
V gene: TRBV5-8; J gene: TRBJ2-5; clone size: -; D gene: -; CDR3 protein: CASSLIGETQYF; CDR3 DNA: TGTGCCAGCAGCTTGATCGGAGAGACCCAGTACTTC
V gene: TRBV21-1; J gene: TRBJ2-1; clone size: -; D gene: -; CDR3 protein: CASSTEALAAYNEQFF; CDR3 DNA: TGTGCCAGCAGCACCGAGGCCCTAGCGGCATACAATGAGCAGTTCTTC
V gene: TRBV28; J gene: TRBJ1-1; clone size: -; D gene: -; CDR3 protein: CASRRSWGVGNTEAFF; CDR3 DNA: TGTGCCAGCAGACGGTCGTGGGGGGTAGGGAACACTGAAGCTTTCTTT